Below, 16 T cell receptor beta chains from the same sample are listed, as sequenced in a study of blood T cell repertoires in COVID-19. Sequencing was performed with immunoSEQ multiplex PCR; in TCRdb, only in-frame clones are kept and a portion is missing. Found here are about 200,000 clones, about 85% of them singletons; the top ten hold 15% to 20%. The material sequenced was peripheral blood. The receptors derive from a person aged 70 to 85 with COVID-19, enrolled during active disease.

In DNA form, the CDR3 reads TGCAGCTCCTCCGGGGGGCTTCGCACAGATACGCAGTATTTT. Translation: CSSSGGLRTDTQYF. This rearrangement joins TRBV29-1 to TRBJ2-3, with a possible D match to TRBD2 (7 bases). Trimming took 8 bases from V and 1 from J, leaving 16 bases between them. The CDR3 runs to 14 residues. Germline values: CDR1 SQVTM, CDR2 ANQGSEA.

This clone was detected only once. This chain connects TRBV4-1 to TRBJ2-1; 12 nucleotides agree with TRBD2. Germline CDR1 MGHRA, CDR2 YSYEKL. V was clipped by 1 base and J by 10 bases; unmatched bases: 5. This CDR3 is built from 15 residues. The CDR3 loop reads CASSQGLAGVWEQFF. In nucleotides, the CDR3 is TGCGCCAGCAGCCAAGGACTAGCGGGAGTCTGGGAGCAGTTCTTC.

The rearrangement links TRBV28 to TRBJ2-5, with TRBD2 as a possible D gene (6 bases). Germline V gene data show CDR1 as MDHEN and CDR2 as SYDVKM. The CDR3 is made up of 16 amino acids. Deletions cut 3 bases from V and 4 bases from J, with 18 bases between. The CDR3, as DNA: TGTGCCAGCAGTTTCGCAGGGCGAACGGAGGGAGAGACCCAGTACTTC. As protein: CASSFAGRTEGETQYF.

The rearrangement uses TRBV3-1 (or the pseudogene TRBV3-2) and TRBJ1-5; weak D call: TRBD1 (5 bases). CDR3 length: 13 amino acids. Germline lookup yields CDR1 LGHDT and CDR2 YNNKEL (reference sequence). The V end lost 3 bases, the J end lost 5 bases, and 8 bases lay between the germline ends. Written as DNA, the CDR3 is TGTGCCAGCAGCCAGGGACTCGATCAGCCCCAGCATTTT. Translating gives CASSQGLDQPQHF.

The rearrangement links TRBV4-2 to TRBJ2-1, with TRBD2 identical over 10 bases. The CDR3 runs 14 residues. Trimming took 6 bases from V and 8 from J; bases not matched to a gene: 7. Germline V gene sequence: CDR1 LGHNA, CDR2 YNFKEQ. The CDR3 sequence: CASSHSGRSHEQFF. The CDR3 DNA reads TGTGCCAGCAGTCATAGCGGGAGGTCGCATGAGCAGTTCTTC.

The chain joins TRBV19 to TRBJ2-1, with 10 bases fitting TRBD2. Trimming took 7 bases from V and 2 from J; bases not matched to a gene: 8. Germline V CDR1 and CDR2: LNHDA, SQIVND (reference sequence). CDR3 length equals 16 residues. This CDR3 reads CASTASGSQAYNEQFF. The CDR3 bases are TGTGCCAGTACGGCTAGCGGGAGTCAAGCCTACAATGAGCAGTTCTTC.

V and J are TRBV6-1 and TRBJ2-5; tentative D call: TRBD1 (6 bases). The CDR3 runs 16 residues. CDR1 is MNHNS and CDR2 is SASEGT in the germline V gene. V was shortened by 0 bases and J by 4 bases, with 15 bases between the two germline ends. Here the CDR3 DNA reads TGTGCCAGCAGTGAAGCAAGGGGGTCTGGGGGAGAGACCCAGTACTTC. This translates into CASSEARGSGGETQYF.

This clone was seen just once. This sequence joins TRBV6-5 and TRBJ1-1, with D perhaps TRBD1 (6 bases). Trimming left V 7 bases short and J 7 bases short, with 19 bases between. The CDR3 runs 14 residues. Looked up from germline, CDR1 is MNHEY and CDR2 is SVGAGI. CDR3 coding DNA: TGTGCCAGCAAGGAGACAGGCCCTGGAGGTGAAGCTTTCTTT. Translating gives CASKETGPGGEAFF.

This chain joins TRBV2 and TRBJ1-2; no clear D. Trimming left V 3 bases short and J 3 bases short, with 20 bases between. The CDR3 spans 17 residues. Germline CDR1 reads SNHLY; CDR2 reads FYNNEI. The CDR3 sequence is CASSDDPFRGVDYGYTF. The CDR3 DNA reads as TGTGCCAGCAGTGATGACCCGTTTCGCGGGGTGGACTATGGCTACACCTTC.

The chain combines TRBV5-1 with TRBJ2-6; possible D gene TRBD1, 5 bases. Trimming took 0 bases from V and 0 from J, leaving 7 bases between them. The germline V gene has CDR1 SGHRS and CDR2 YFSETQ. This CDR3 spans 16 amino acids. The CDR3 reads CASSLEGFSGANVLTF. Written as DNA, the CDR3 is TGCGCCAGCAGCTTGGAGGGGTTCTCTGGGGCCAACGTCCTGACTTTC.

This chain connects TRBV6-5 to TRBJ2-1, with 7 bases lining up with TRBD2. The junction had 8 bases not matched to a gene; V was cut back by 0 bases and J by 9 bases. CDR3 size: 15 residues. Germline CDR1 and CDR2: MNHEY and SVGAGI. CDR3 coding DNA: TGTGCCAGCAGTTACTCCCAGCGGGGAGAGGTTGAGCAGTTCTTC. Translating it yields CASSYSQRGEVEQFF.

The chain employs TRBV28 and TRBJ1-6; no firm D call. Germline lookup yields CDR1 MDHEN and CDR2 SYDVKM. There are 12 residues in the CDR3. V was pared by 7 bases and J by 9 bases, with 10 bases between. Written as DNA, the CDR3 is TGTGCCAGCACGGTACGTGGTTCACCCCTCCACTTT. Its protein is CASTVRGSPLHF.

The chain links TRBV29-1 to TRBJ2-1, with 7 bases that match TRBD2. V lost 0 bases and J lost 8; bases outside the gene matches: 16. There are 17 residues in the CDR3. Germline lookup yields CDR1 SQVTM and CDR2 ANQGSEA. The CDR3 spells CSVEEWSGLDTPDEQFF. The CDR3 nucleotides read TGCAGCGTTGAAGAATGGTCCGGACTAGACACACCCGATGAGCAGTTCTTC.

The chain links TRBV28 to TRBJ1-2; TRBD1 is a possible D gene (5 bases). Trimming pared 2 bases from V and 2 bases from J, leaving 6 bases between. The CDR3 covers 13 residues. Germline values: CDR1 MDHEN, CDR2 SYDVKM. The CDR3 reads CASSLPGNYGYTF. Written as DNA, the CDR3 is TGTGCCAGCAGTTTACCAGGGAACTATGGCTACACCTTC.

The chain links TRBV19 to TRBJ2-1; D not certain. Trimming took off 3 bases at V and 9 bases at J, with 9 bases between the two ends. Germline CDR1 reads LNHDA; CDR2 reads SQIVND (reference sequence). The CDR3 length is 12 residues. The CDR3 spells CASSIGLTEQFF. CDR3 coding DNA: TGTGCCAGTAGTATTGGGCTCACTGAGCAGTTCTTC.

V gene TRBV5-1 combines with J gene TRBJ1-1; no clear D. Germline loops: CDR1 SGHRS, CDR2 YFSETQ. The germline V and J ends were trimmed by 4 bases and 1 base, with 11 bases remaining between them. The CDR3 is 14 residues long. The CDR3 loop reads CASSPPNGNTEAFF. In DNA, the CDR3 is TGCGCCAGCAGCCCCCCGAACGGGAACACTGAAGCTTTCTTT.